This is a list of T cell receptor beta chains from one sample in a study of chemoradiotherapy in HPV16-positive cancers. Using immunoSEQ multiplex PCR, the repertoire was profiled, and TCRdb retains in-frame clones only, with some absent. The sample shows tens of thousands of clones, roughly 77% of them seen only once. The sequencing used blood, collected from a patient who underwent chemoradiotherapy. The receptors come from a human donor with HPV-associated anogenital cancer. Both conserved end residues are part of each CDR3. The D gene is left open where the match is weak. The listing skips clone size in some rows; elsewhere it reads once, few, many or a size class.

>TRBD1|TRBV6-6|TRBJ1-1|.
TGTGCCACAACAGGGGGGGTGATGAACACTGAAGCTTTCTTT
CATTGGVMNTEAFF
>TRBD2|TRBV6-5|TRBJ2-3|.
TGTGCCAGCAGGGTATCCGGGACTAGCGCCGATACGCAGTATTTT
CASRVSGTSADTQYF
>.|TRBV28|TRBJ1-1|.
TGTGCCAGCAGGGTGCGGAACACTGAAGCTTTCTTT
CASRVRNTEAFF
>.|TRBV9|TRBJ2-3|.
TGTGCCAGCAGCGTAGTGGACCTCCACGGCGATACGCAGTATTTT
CASSVVDLHGDTQYF
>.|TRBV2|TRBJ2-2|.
TGTGCCAGCAGAATGGGCCTGTCCACCGGGGAGCTGTTTTTT
CASRMGLSTGELFF
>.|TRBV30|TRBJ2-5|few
TGTGCCTGGAGTGATAGCGGTCTCCAAGAGACCCAGTACTTC
CAWSDSGLQETQYF
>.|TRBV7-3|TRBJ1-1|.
TGTGCCAGCAGCTCGTACGTGAATGGTGAAGCTTTCTTT
CASSSYVNGEAFF
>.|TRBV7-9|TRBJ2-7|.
TGTGCCAGCAGTATCGGGAGTACTAAAGTGCAGTACTTC
CASSIGSTKVQYF
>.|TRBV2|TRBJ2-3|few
TGTGCCAGCAGTCCGGGGACTAGCACAGATACGCAGTATTTT
CASSPGTSTDTQYF
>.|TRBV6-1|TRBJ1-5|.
TGTGCCAGCACCGCAGGGTCGCGGGTTCAGCCCCAGCATTTT
CASTAGSRVQPQHF
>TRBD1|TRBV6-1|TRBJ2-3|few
TGTGCCAGCAAAACCCAGGGGGCAGATACGCAGTATTTT
CASKTQGADTQYF
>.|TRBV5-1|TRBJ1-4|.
TGCGCCAGCAGCTTGGAGGGGTTAGGGAATGAAAAACTGTTTTTT
CASSLEGLGNEKLFF
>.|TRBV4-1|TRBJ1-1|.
TGCGCCAGCAGCCCCAGACAGTTGAACACTGAAGCTTTCTTT
CASSPRQLNTEAFF
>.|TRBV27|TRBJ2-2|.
TGTGCCAGCAGTCCGGGCGTCGACCCAAACACCGGGGAGCTGTTTTTT
CASSPGVDPNTGELFF
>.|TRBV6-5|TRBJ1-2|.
TGTGCCAGCAGGCACGAGGCGGGGGGCTACACCTTC
CASRHEAGGYTF
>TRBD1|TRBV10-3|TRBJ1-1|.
TGTGCCCATCAAGGGACAGTGTCCACTGAAGCTTTCTTT
CAHQGTVSTEAFF
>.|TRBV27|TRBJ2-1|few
TGTGCCAGCACTTTGGGTCCGGGGTCCAGCTCCTACAATGAGCAGTTCTTC
CASTLGPGSSSYNEQFF
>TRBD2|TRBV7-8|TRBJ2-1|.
TGTGCCAGCAGCTTATATTCAACGGCGGGGGGGCTCGATGAGCAGTTCTTC
CASSLYSTAGGLDEQFF
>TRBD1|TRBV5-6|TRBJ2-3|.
TGTGCCAGCAGCTTGGGCTTGACAGGGAAGGCTACGCAGTATTTT
CASSLGLTGKATQYF
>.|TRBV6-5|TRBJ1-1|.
TGTGCCAGCAGTTACTCCCCAGAGGGGATGAACACTGAAGCTTTCTTT
CASSYSPEGMNTEAFF
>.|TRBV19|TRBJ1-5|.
TGTGCCAGTAACGAGAACATTAGCAATCAGCCCCAGCATTTT
CASNENISNQPQHF
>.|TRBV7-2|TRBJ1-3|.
TGTGCCAGCAGCAGGCAGGGGTTACTCGGAAACACCATATATTTT
CASSRQGLLGNTIYF
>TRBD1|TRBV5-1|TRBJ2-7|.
TGCGCCAGCAGTTTTACCGGGACAGGCAGTTACGAGCAGTACTTC
CASSFTGTGSYEQYF
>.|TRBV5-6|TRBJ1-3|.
TGTGCCAGCAGCTTGTTGGAATTGGGAAACACCATATATTTT
CASSLLELGNTIYF
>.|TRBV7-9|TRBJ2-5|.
TGTGCCAGCAGCTTAGCCGCTAGTCGGGAGACCCAGTACTTC
CASSLAASRETQYF
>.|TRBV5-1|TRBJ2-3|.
TGCGCCAGCAGCTTGGCGTCGGGGGCGGGGGTTCTCGATACGCAGTATTTT
CASSLASGAGVLDTQYF
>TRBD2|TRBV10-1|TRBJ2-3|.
TGCGCCAGCAGTGAGGGACTAGCGGCAGATACGCAGTATTTT
CASSEGLAADTQYF
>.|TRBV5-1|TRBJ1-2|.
TGCGCCAGCAGCTTGGGTACCAGGGCAGAAGGCTACACCTTC
CASSLGTRAEGYTF
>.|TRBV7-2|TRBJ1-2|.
TGTGCCAGCAGCTTGGACGGGAACTATGGCTACACCTTC
CASSLDGNYGYTF
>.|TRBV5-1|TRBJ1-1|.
TGCGCCAGCAGCCCCCGGGAGGGAATGAACACTGAAGCTTTCTTT
CASSPREGMNTEAFF
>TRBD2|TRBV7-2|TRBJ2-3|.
TGTGCCAGCAGCTTTAGGAGCGGGGGCCACGCAGATACGCAGTATTTT
CASSFRSGGHADTQYF
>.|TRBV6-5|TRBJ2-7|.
TGTGCCAGCAGTTACTCGGGGAGTGAGCAGTACTTC
CASSYSGSEQYF
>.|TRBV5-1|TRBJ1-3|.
TGCGCCAGCAGCTTGGCGACGGAGGGAAACACCATATATTTT
CASSLATEGNTIYF
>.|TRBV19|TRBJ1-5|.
TGTGCCAGTAGTATAATCCTAAATCAGCCCCAGCATTTT
CASSIILNQPQHF
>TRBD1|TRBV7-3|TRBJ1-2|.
TGTGCCAGCAGCTCAGGGGACAGTTCAGATGGCTACACCTTC
CASSSGDSSDGYTF
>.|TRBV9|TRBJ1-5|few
TGTGCCAGCAGCGTACATTCCGAGAATCAGCCCCAGCATTTT
CASSVHSENQPQHF
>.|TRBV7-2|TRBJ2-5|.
TGTGCCAGCAGCTTAGTGTTCGCAGAGACCCAGTACTTC
CASSLVFAETQYF
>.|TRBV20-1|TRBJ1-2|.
TGCAGTGCTCAGCGGGGGGATGGCTACACCTTC
CSAQRGDGYTF
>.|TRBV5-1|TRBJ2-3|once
TGCGCCAGCAGCCCGTTTTTTGGTTCCGCAGATACGCAGTATTTT
CASSPFFGSADTQYF
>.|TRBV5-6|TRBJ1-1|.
TGTGCCAGCAGGACGAGTTTGACGGTGAACACTGAAGCTTTCTTT
CASRTSLTVNTEAFF
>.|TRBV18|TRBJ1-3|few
TGTGCCAGCTCACCACGGCAGGGGTCCGGGAATAAGGCCTCTGGAAACACCATATATTTT
CASSPRQGSGNKASGNTIYF
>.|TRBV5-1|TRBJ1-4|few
TGCGCCAGCAGGACGGACTCAACTAATGAAAAACTGTTTTTT
CASRTDSTNEKLFF
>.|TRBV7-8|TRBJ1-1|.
TGTGCCAGCAGCCCGTCCAGTTCGGGGTTGGCTTTCTTT
CASSPSSSGLAFF
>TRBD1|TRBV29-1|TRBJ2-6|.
TGCAGCGTGGGGACAGGGGGGGCCAACGTCCTGACTTTC
CSVGTGGANVLTF
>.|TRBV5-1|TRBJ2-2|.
TGCGCCAGCAGCTTGGCCGCGACCGGGGAGCTGTTTTTT
CASSLAATGELFF
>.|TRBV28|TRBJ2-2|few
TGTGCCAGCAGTTTACCGGCGGGGACCGGGGAGCTGTTTTTT
CASSLPAGTGELFF
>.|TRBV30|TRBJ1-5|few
TGTGCCTGGAGTGGGGGCCGAAATCAGCCCCAGCATTTT
CAWSGGRNQPQHF
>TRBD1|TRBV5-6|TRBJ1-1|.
TGTGCCAGCAGCCTACAGGGGGTTTCTGAAGCTTTCTTT
CASSLQGVSEAFF
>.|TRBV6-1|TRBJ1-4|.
TGTGCCAGCAGGGGGGTCAGGGGTGAAAAACTGTTTTTT
CASRGVRGEKLFF
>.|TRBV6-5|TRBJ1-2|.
TGTGCCAGCAGCCCCGGGGGACTTCTCGATGGCTACACCTTC
CASSPGGLLDGYTF
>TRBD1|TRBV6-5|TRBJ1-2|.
TGTGCCAGCAGCCGAGGACAGGGGGGCGGCTACACCTTC
CASSRGQGGGYTF